What follows are 15 T cell receptor beta chains derived from one specimen sequenced in a study of early T cells in non-severe SARS-CoV-2 infection. TCRdb fed the 5' RACE reads into MiXCR, producing one record per CDR3 protein. Of some 80,000 distinct CDR3 sequences listed, roughly an eighth are singletons. The sample was whole blood. These receptors originate from an adult who was a healthcare worker with PCR-confirmed SARS-CoV-2 infection or an uninfected control (not recorded which).

This clonotype was recorded many times. The rearrangement links TRBV11-3 to TRBJ2-1; 7 nucleotides align to TRBD2. J lost 2 bases, V lost 2 bases, and 12 bases had no gene match. Germline V gene data show CDR1 as SGHNT and CDR2 as YENEEA. The CDR3 has 18 residues. CDR3 DNA sequence: TGTGCCAGCAGCTTATCTCCGCGGGGGTTCGACCCCTACAATGAGCAGTTCTTC. Translation gives CASSLSPRGFDPYNEQFF.

The sample holds many counts of this clonotype. V is TRBV20-1 and J is TRBJ1-1, with D perhaps matching TRBD1 (5 bases). Trimming cost V 0 bases and J 2 bases, with 10 bases left between them. The CDR3 length is 14 residues. Germline lookup yields CDR1 DFQATT and CDR2 SNEGSKA (reference sequence). CDR3 loop: CSARDPRDNTEAFF. As DNA, the CDR3 is TGCAGTGCTAGAGATCCCCGGGACAACACTGAAGCTTTCTTT.

This clonotype was observed many times. This chain joins TRBV27 and TRBJ2-5; D is ambiguous. CDR1 is MNHEY, CDR2 SMNVEV, per germline (reference sequence). The V end was cut by 2 bases, the J end by 2 bases, with 9 bases between. There are 14 residues in the CDR3. The CDR3 nucleotides read TGTGCCAGCAGTTTAGGATCGGTTCAAGAGACCCAGTACTTC. This encodes CASSLGSVQETQYF.

This clonotype was counted a few times. This chain uses TRBV7-6 with TRBJ1-1, with D possibly being TRBD1 (6 bases). The CDR3 loop spans 16 amino acids. The germline V gene has CDR1 SGHVS and CDR2 FNYEAQ. Deletions cut 5 bases from V and 1 base from J, with 17 bases between. The DNA of the CDR3 is TGTGCCAGCAGCCCTCATGGACAGATAAAGAACACTGAAGCTTTCTTT. It is translated as CASSPHGQIKNTEAFF.

This sequence joins TRBV6-1 and TRBJ2-3, with D possibly called TRBD1 or TRBD2 (5 bases each). V dropped 5 bases and J dropped 5 bases, with 17 bases sitting between them. CDR1 and CDR2 from the germline V gene are MNHNS and SASEGT. This CDR3 contains 15 residues. In DNA form, the CDR3 reads TGTGCCAGCAGTCGGGACCCCAATTCCAAAGATACGCAGTATTTT. This codes for CASSRDPNSKDTQYF.

The J gene is TRBJ2-3, the V gene TRBV7-8, with D perhaps matching TRBD1 or TRBD2 (6 bases each). Germline V gene lookup returns CDR1 SGHVS and CDR2 FQNEAQ. V shed 5 bases and J shed 4 bases, with 16 bases lying between them. The CDR3 loop spans 15 amino acids. The CDR3 loop is CASSPLGGGADTQYF. The CDR3 DNA reads as TGTGCCAGCAGCCCTTTAGGAGGGGGAGCAGATACGCAGTATTTT.

This clonotype has only a few counts. The V gene is TRBV21-1, the J gene TRBJ1-1. TRBV21-1 is labeled a pseudogene. CDR3 length: 15 residues. The CDR3 sequence is CASSNKGEGGTEAFF. The CDR3 DNA reads as TGTGCCAGCAGCAACAAAGGGGAGGGGGGCACTGAAGCTTTCTTT.

This clonotype has a count of ten or more. This chain joins TRBV19 and TRBJ2-5; D remains unclear. Trimming cost V 6 bases and J 5 bases, with 16 bases left between them. The CDR3 has 14 amino acids. Germline CDR1 and CDR2: LNHDA and SQIVND (reference sequence). CDR3 nucleotides: TGTGCCAGTAGCATGGGCCCCCTGGCGGAGACCCAGTACTTC. Residues: CASSMGPLAETQYF.

Concerning this clonotype: A read error may account for a junction end that differs from germline. The chain joins TRBV12-3 or TRBV12-4 to TRBJ2-2; the match to TRBD2 covers 9 bases. CDR3 length: 15 amino acids. This CDR3 reads CACSLAGANTGELFF. Written as DNA, the CDR3 is TGTGCCTGCAGTTTAGCGGGGGCGAACACCGGGGAGCTGTTTTTT.

This sequence joins TRBV14 and TRBJ2-5; the D is unclear. V was cut by 4 bases and J by 7 bases, with 13 bases left in between. Germline CDR1 and CDR2: SGHDN and FVKESK. This CDR3 is built from 13 residues. DNA of the CDR3: TGTGCCAGCAGCCCCCTCTTGTTGGGGACCCAGTACTTC. Encoded protein: CASSPLLLGTQYF.

This clonotype was detected many times. V and J are TRBV24-1 and TRBJ2-1, with TRBD2 as a possible D gene (5 bases). V lost 10 bases to trimming and J lost 1 base, with 13 bases between them. This CDR3 comprises 14 residues. Germline CDR1 and CDR2: KGHDR and SFDVKD. CDR3 nucleotide sequence: TGTGCCACGAGTCCAGGCGGGTCCTACAATGAGCAGTTCTTC. Translation gives CATSPGGSYNEQFF.

There are many counts of this clonotype. The chain joins TRBV11-2 to TRBJ2-5; D may be TRBD2 (7 bases). The germline V gene has CDR1 SGHAT and CDR2 FQNNGV. V gave up 2 bases and J gave up 8 bases, with 24 bases separating them. The CDR3 runs 17 residues. CDR3 nucleotide sequence: TGTGCCAGCAGCTTAATGGTCGGTTCGGGGGGCCTCCAAACCCAGTACTTC. Amino acids: CASSLMVGSGGLQTQYF.

Here the CDR3 reads CASGSGYTGELFF. In nucleotides, the CDR3 is TGTGCTAGTGGCTCCGGGTACACCGGGGAGCTGTTTTTT. The gene calls are TRBV12-5 and TRBJ2-2; D is ambiguous. The V gene's germline CDR1 is LGHNT and CDR2 FRNRAP. The CDR3 loop spans 13 amino acids. The ends were cut back, 6 bases at V and 3 bases at J, with 8 bases in the middle.

The chain carries TRBV29-1 and TRBJ2-5, with a weak D call TRBD1 (6 bases). Between the trimmed V and J ends, which lost 7 bases and 4 bases, there was a span of 19 bases. Germline V gene sequence: CDR1 SQVTM, CDR2 ANQGSEA. CDR3 length: 14 amino acids. CDR3 in amino acids: CSADFRGWGETQYF. The CDR3 DNA sequence: TGCAGCGCGGACTTCAGGGGTTGGGGAGAGACCCAGTACTTC.

This clonotype has at least ten counts. This rearrangement joins TRBV12-5 to TRBJ1-2; possible D gene TRBD1, 5 bases. This CDR3 is 11 amino acids long. V was pared by 6 bases and J by 7 bases, with 9 bases between. Germline CDR1 LGHNT, CDR2 FRNRAP. The CDR3 nucleotides are TGTGCTAGTGGCACAGGATTTGGCTACACCTTC. Amino acids: CASGTGFGYTF. The full variable domain, with the rest looked up from reference TRBV12-5 and TRBJ1-2, is DARVTQTPRHKVTEMGQEVTMRCQPILGHNTVFWYRQTMMQGLELLAYFRNRAPLDDSGMPKDRFSAEMPDATLATLKIQPSEPRDSAVYFCASGTGFGYTFGSGTRLTVV.